The rows below give T cell receptor beta chains drawn from one sample of a study of cytomegalovirus exposure and HLA in healthy donors. TCRdb keeps only in-frame clones here, not all; method: immunoSEQ multiplex PCR. The sample has under 200,000 clones. What was sequenced was PBMCs. These receptors all stem from a man aged 25 to 40 in good health and CMV-seronegative. CDR3s leave out the opening cysteine and the closing phenylalanine or tryptophan.

-	TRBV19	ASTRGTGSYEQY
TRBJ2-1	TRBV6-5	ASSAGTSEYNEQF
TRBJ1-3	TRBV4-2	ASSQEHRSGNTIY
TRBJ2-7	TRBV5-1	ASSLAESREGYEQY
TRBJ2-6	TRBV19	ASTGTPYSGANVLT
TRBJ1-3	TRBV6-5	ASSSGGNTIY
TRBJ2-1	TRBV7-9	ASSLGSGQGDEQF
TRBJ2-5	TRBV11-3	ASSGGGGEETQY
TRBJ2-2	TRBV6-1	VSSEGRTSASTGELF
TRBJ2-5	TRBV29-1	SVEGNRGETQY
TRBJ1-5	TRBV11-2	ASSLGSGGQPQH
TRBJ2-3	TRBV25-1	ASSMQGNTDTQY
TRBJ2-5	TRBV2	ASSGMTVSGGETQY
TRBJ2-3	TRBV11-3	ASSLYGTGGFDTQY
TRBJ2-2	TRBV4-1	ASSQVFGNTGELF
TRBJ1-1	TRBV19	ASFPGQHTEAF
TRBJ2-1	TRBV27	ASRRLVNEQF
TRBJ2-3	TRBV2	ASGGLSTDTQY
TRBJ1-5	TRBV10-2	ASSDRNNQPQH
TRBJ2-7	TRBV5-6	ASSPLFRTVVYEQY
TRBJ2-7	TRBV5-4	ASSLEAAFGEQY
TRBJ2-7	TRBV5-1	ASSLELAGGPGGSYEQY
TRBJ1-4	TRBV15	ATSRADSVNEKLF
TRBJ1-6	TRBV15	ATSVRVGSPLH
TRBJ1-1	TRBV27	ASSHAGNTEAF
TRBJ2-1	TRBV7-9	ASSTMEPRSFNEQF
TRBJ1-1	TRBV4-2	ASSPVGQLNTEAF
TRBJ2-5	TRBV28	ASSLGTSGNQETQY
TRBJ2-1	TRBV7-9	ASSSRPRTGLANEQF
TRBJ1-2	TRBV27	ASSEDRAYGYT
TRBJ2-4	TRBV21-1	ASSSASGRDEDIQY
TRBJ1-2	TRBV15	ATSRYPGQNYGYT
TRBJ1-2	TRBV5-4	ASSLEQAVGYT
TRBJ1-5	TRBV30	AWSVRGRQPQH
TRBJ2-1	TRBV4-1	ASSQAWAEAYNEQF
TRBJ1-1	TRBV30	AWRLRLAGVLNTEAF
TRBJ1-2	TRBV10-3	AISGQGGGYT
TRBJ2-3	TRBV7-9	ASSSADTQY
TRBJ1-2	TRBV6-1	ASSEADRNYGYT
TRBJ2-2	TRBV5-8	ASSQTGTPNTGELF
TRBJ2-5	TRBV5-6	ASSFRAGQETQY
TRBJ2-2	TRBV25-1	ASSVGGSGGELF
TRBJ1-1	TRBV7-9	ASSEGTGPYTEAF
TRBJ2-2	TRBV10-2	ASSVPSGINTGELF
TRBJ1-2	TRBV10-3	AISAGEGGVGYT
TRBJ2-7	TRBV18	ASSPLGTGGYEQY
TRBJ1-3	TRBV27	ASRKGSSGNTIY
TRBJ2-1	TRBV6-4	ASSDSMAASSYNEQF